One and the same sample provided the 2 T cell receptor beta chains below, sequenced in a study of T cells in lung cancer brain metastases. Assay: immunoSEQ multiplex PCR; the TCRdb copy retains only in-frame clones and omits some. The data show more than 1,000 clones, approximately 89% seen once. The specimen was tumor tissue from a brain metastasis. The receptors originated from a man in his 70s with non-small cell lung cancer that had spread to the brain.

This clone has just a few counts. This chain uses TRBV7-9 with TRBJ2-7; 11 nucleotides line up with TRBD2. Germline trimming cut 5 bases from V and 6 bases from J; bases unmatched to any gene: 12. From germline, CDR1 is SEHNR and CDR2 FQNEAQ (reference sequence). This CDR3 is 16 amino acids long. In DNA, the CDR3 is TGTGCCAGCAGCCCTTCCACTAGCGGGAGAAACGTCGAGCAGTACTTC. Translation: CASSPSTSGRNVEQYF.

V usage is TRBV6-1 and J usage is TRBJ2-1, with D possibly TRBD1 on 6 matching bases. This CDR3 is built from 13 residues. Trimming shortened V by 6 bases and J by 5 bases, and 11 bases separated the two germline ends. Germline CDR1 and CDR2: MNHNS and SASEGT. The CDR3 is CASSPGTNNEQFF. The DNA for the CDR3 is TGTGCCAGCAGCCCCGGGACAAACAATGAGCAGTTCTTC.